Below are 5 T cell receptor beta chains sequenced from a single sample in a study of immune evolution from preneoplasia to lung adenocarcinoma. Clones were read by immunoSEQ multiplex PCR, and TCRdb kept only the in-frame ones, dropping some. The table lists some 12,000 clones, more than 75% of them singletons. The sequenced sample consisted of FFPE tissue from an adenomatous hyperplasia lung lesion. As for subset: atypical adenomatous hyperplasia (AAH), lung preneoplasia. The receptors here all came from a person aged 50-75 years with lung adenocarcinoma.

V is TRBV6-6 and J is TRBJ1-2; D is ambiguous. The V gene lost 7 bases and the J gene lost 0 bases, with 6 bases spanning the gap. The CDR3 has 12 residues. Looked up from germline, CDR1 is MNHNY and CDR2 is SVGAGI (reference sequence). CDR3 region: CASTDSNYGYTF. CDR3 bases: TGTGCCAGCACAGATTCTAACTATGGCTACACCTTC.

This chain links TRBV2 with TRBJ1-5; D is perhaps TRBD1 (5 bases). The length of the CDR3 is 15 residues. The germline CDR1 and CDR2 sequences are SNHLY and FYNNEI. Trimming removed 5 bases at V and 3 bases at J, with 14 bases between. In nucleotides, the CDR3 is TGTGCCAGCAGTTGGGCGGGGGTGGACAATCAGCCCCAGCATTTT. It specifies CASSWAGVDNQPQHF.

This clone was observed once. The chain couples TRBV2 to TRBJ1-2, with 9 bases lining up with TRBD1. Germline V gives CDR1 SNHLY, CDR2 FYNNEI. J gave up 1 base and V 6 bases, and 6 bases lay outside the gene matches. The CDR3 length is 15 residues. CDR3 region: CASRSGGQGNYGYTF. CDR3 sequence (DNA): TGTGCCAGCAGGAGTGGGGGACAGGGTAACTATGGCTACACCTTC.

J is TRBJ2-1 and V is TRBV5-1; 7 bases line up with TRBD2. The CDR3 runs 16 residues. Germline V CDR1 and CDR2: SGHRS, YFSETQ. V gave up 0 bases and J gave up 7 bases; unmatched junction bases: 10. The CDR3 reads CASSLAAGVRPNEQFF. In nucleotides, the CDR3 is TGCGCCAGCAGCTTGGCTGCGGGAGTTCGTCCGAATGAGCAGTTCTTC. The whole variable domain, remainder taken from reference TRBV5-1 and TRBJ2-1, is KAGVTQTPRYLIKTRGQQVTLSCSPISGHRSVSWYQQTPGQGLQFLFEYFSETQRNKGNFPGRFSGRQFSNSRSEMNVSTLELGDSALYLCASSLAAGVRPNEQFFGPGTRLTVL.

This clone has a single count. This chain's CDR3 is CSVDLGGADTQYF. CDR3 nucleotide sequence: TGCAGCGTTGACCTAGGTGGGGCAGATACGCAGTATTTT. The chain uses TRBV29-1 and TRBJ2-3; D unresolved. CDR1 is SQVTM, CDR2 ANQGSEA, per germline. CDR3 length: 13 amino acids. V gave up 3 bases and J gave up 4 bases, with 11 bases separating them.